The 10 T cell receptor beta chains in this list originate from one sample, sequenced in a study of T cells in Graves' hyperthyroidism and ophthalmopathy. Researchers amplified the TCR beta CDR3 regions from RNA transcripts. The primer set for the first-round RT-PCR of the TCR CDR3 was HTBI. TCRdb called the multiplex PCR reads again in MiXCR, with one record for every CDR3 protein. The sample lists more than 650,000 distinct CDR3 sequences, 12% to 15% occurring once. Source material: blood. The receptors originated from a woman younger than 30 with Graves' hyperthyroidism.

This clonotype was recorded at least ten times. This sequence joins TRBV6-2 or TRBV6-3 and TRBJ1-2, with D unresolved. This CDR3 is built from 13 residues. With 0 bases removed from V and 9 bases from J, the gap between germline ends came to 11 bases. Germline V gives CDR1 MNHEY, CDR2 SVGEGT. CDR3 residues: CASSYSLARSYTF. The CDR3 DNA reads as TGTGCCAGCAGTTACTCGCTGGCGAGGAGCTACACCTTC.

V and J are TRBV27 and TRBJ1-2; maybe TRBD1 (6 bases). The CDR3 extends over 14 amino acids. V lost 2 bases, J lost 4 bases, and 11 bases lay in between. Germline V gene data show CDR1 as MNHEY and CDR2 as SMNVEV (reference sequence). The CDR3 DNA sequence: TGTGCCAGCAGTTTAAAAGGCAGGGGCTATGGCTACACCTTC. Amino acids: CASSLKGRGYGYTF.

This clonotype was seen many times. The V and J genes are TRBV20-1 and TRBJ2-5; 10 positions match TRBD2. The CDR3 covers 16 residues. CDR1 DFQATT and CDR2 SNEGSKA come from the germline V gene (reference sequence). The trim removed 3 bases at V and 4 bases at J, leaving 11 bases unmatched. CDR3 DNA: TGCAGTGCTAGTCCCCTAGCGGGAGTATGGGGAGAGACCCAGTACTTC. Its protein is CSASPLAGVWGETQYF.

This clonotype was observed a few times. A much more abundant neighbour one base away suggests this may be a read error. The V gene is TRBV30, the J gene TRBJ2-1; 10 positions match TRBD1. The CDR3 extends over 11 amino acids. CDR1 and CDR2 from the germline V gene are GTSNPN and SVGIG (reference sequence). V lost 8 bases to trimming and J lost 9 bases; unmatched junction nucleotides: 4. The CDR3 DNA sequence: TGTGCCGGGGGGACAGGGGTTGAGCAGTTCTTC. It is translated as CAGGTGVEQFF.

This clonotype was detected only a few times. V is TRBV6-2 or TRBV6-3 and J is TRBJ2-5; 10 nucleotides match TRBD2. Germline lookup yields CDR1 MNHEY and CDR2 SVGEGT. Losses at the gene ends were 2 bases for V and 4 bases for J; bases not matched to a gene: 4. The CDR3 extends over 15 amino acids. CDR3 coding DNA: TGTGCCAGCAGTTACCTAGCGGGAGTCCGAGAGACCCAGTACTTC. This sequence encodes CASSYLAGVRETQYF.

The CDR3 here is CASSLVGAGGGKNEQYF. The CDR3 nucleotides read TGTGCCAGCAGCTTGGTTGGGGCCGGTGGGGGAAAGAACGAGCAGTACTTC. The V gene is TRBV5-6, the J gene TRBJ2-7; either TRBD1 or TRBD2 may supply D (5 bases each). The germline V and J ends were trimmed by 0 bases and 5 bases, with 21 bases remaining between them. The CDR3 sequence is 17 residues long. Germline V CDR1 and CDR2: SGHDT, YYEEEE.

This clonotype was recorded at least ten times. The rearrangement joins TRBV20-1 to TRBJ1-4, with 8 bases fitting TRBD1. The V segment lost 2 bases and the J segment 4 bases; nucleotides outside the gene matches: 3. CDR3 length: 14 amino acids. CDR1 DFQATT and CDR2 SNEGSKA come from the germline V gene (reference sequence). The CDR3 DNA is TGCAGTGCTAGACAGACAGGGGATAATGAAAAACTGTTTTTT. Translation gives CSARQTGDNEKLFF.

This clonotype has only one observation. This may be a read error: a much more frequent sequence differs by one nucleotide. The CDR3: CATIKRGLAGAGQYF. The DNA of the CDR3 is TGTGCCACGATAAAGCGAGGACTAGCGGGAGCCGGGCAGTACTTC. The chain links TRBV24-1 to TRBJ2-7; the match to TRBD2 covers 13 bases. Germline loops: CDR1 KGHDR, CDR2 SFDVKD. The V segment lost 10 bases and the J segment 9 bases; nucleotides outside the gene matches: 14. This CDR3 comprises 15 residues.

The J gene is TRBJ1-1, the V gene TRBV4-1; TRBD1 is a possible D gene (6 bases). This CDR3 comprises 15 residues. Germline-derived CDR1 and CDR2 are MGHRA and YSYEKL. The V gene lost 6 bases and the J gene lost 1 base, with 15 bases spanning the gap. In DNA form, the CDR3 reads TGCGCCAGCAGTCGACAGGCTGGGGGGAACACTGAAGCTTTCTTT. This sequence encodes CASSRQAGGNTEAFF.

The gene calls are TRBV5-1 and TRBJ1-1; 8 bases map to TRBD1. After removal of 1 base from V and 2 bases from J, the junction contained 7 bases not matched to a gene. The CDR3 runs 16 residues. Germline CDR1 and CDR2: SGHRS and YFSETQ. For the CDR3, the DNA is TGCGCCAGCAGCTTGATGCAGGGGGCAGGTAACACTGAAGCTTTCTTT. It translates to CASSLMQGAGNTEAFF.